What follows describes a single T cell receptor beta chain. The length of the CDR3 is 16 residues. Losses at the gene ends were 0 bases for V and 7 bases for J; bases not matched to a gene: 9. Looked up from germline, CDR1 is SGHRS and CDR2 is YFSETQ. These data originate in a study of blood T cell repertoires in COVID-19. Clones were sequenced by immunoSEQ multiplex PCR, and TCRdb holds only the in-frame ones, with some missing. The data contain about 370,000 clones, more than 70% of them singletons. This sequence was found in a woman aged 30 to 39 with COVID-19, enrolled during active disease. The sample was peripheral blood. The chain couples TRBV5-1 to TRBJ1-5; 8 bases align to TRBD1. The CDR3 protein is CASSLDVTDRAQPQHF. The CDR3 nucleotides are TGCGCCAGCAGCTTGGATGTTACGGACAGGGCCCAGCCCCAGCATTTT.